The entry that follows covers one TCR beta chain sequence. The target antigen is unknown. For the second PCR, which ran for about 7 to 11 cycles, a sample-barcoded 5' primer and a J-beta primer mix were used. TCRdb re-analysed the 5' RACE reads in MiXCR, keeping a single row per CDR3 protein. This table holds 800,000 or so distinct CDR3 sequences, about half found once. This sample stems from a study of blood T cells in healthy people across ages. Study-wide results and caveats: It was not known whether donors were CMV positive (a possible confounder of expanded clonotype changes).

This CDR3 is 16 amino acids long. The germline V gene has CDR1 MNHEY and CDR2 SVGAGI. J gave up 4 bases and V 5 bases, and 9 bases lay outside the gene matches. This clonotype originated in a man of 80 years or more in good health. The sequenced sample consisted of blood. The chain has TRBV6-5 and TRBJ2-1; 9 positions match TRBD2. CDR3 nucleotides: TGTGCCAGCAGTCGCATGACTAGCGGTTCATACAATGAGCAGTTCTTC. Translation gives CASSRMTSGSYNEQFF.